This T cell receptor (beta chain) was recovered during a study of T cells in Graves' hyperthyroidism and ophthalmopathy. Patients affected by ophthalmopathy presented a Clinical Activity Score of at least 3, a NOSPECS grade of at least 4, and disease duration below 3 months. Any patient presenting with uncontrolled infection, other autoimmune disease, pregnancy or lactation was left out. Study-level points and caveats: The majority of expanded thyroid clonotypes above 0.001 also appeared in blood. A model built on 13 V-J features separated ophthalmopathy from stable hyperthyroidism.

This clonotype was observed at least ten times. The antigen remains unidentified. The V gene end was trimmed by 5 bases and the J gene end by 7 bases; junction bases not matched to a gene: 7. CDR3 length: 13 amino acids. CDR1 is SGHTA and CDR2 is FQGTGA in the germline V gene. Template material for amplifying TCR beta CDR3 regions consisted of RNA transcripts. Using the HTBI primer set, a first-round RT-PCR was run on the TCR CDR3. TCRdb recomputed calls from the multiplex PCR reads with MiXCR, one row per CDR3 protein. This table holds about half a million distinct CDR3 sequences, 15% to 20% found once.

Sequencing was done on a sample of blood. The receptor comes from a man in his forties with Graves' ophthalmopathy. V and J are TRBV7-3 and TRBJ1-1; 7 nucleotides line up with TRBD1. The CDR3 here is CASSPGQLDEAFF. CDR3 coding DNA: TGTGCCAGCAGCCCGGGACAGCTAGATGAAGCTTTCTTT. Filled out from reference TRBV7-3 and TRBJ1-1, the complete variable domain reads GAGVSQTPSNKVTEKGKYVELRCDPISGHTALYWYRQSLGQGPEFLIYFQGTGAADDSGLPNDRFFAVRPEGSVSTLKIQRTERGDSAVYLCASSPGQLDEAFFGQGTRLTVV.